The next 16 T cell receptor beta chains were all read from a single sample in a study of technical replicates of blood from several donors. Produced via immunoSEQ multiplex PCR; TCRdb's table is partial and in-frame only. The data contain around 62,000 clones, roughly 98% of them singletons. The specimen sequenced was T cells isolated from PBMCs. These receptors originate from a human donor in good health.

This clone was detected once. V gene TRBV4-1 combines with J gene TRBJ1-4, with 7 nucleotides matching TRBD1. This CDR3 comprises 17 residues. Germline V gene data show CDR1 as MGHRA and CDR2 as YSYEKL. V trimming: 3 bases; J trimming: 8 bases; junction bases outside the gene matches: 15. CDR3 sequence: CASSHPGTRGRGEKLFF. As DNA, the CDR3 is TGCGCCAGCAGCCACCCAGGTACAAGGGGGCGCGGGGAAAAACTGTTTTTT.

This chain links TRBV6-1 with TRBJ1-2; D unclear. The germline V and J ends were trimmed by 1 base and 3 bases, with 9 bases remaining between them. The CDR3 runs 14 residues. Germline V gene lookup returns CDR1 MNHNS and CDR2 SASEGT. CDR3 coding DNA: TGTGCCAGCAGTGAAGGCCCAGGTGACTATGGCTACACCTTC. This encodes CASSEGPGDYGYTF.

This chain connects TRBV4-2 to TRBJ2-5, with D possibly TRBD2 on 6 matching bases. This CDR3 has 15 amino acids. CDR1 and CDR2 from the germline V gene are LGHNA and YNFKEQ. With 4 bases removed from V and 2 bases from J, the gap between germline ends came to 14 bases. The DNA of the CDR3 is TGTGCCAGCAGCCGGGTCGAGGGAGGACAAGAGACCCAGTACTTC. It codes for CASSRVEGGQETQYF.

The chain employs TRBV28 and TRBJ2-3, with 7 bases identical to TRBD2. After removal of 1 base from V and 2 bases from J, the junction contained 12 bases not matched to a gene. CDR1 and CDR2 (germline): MDHEN, SYDVKM. CDR3 length equals 18 residues. The CDR3 sequence is CASSLFRQREGVTDTQYF. The CDR3 DNA sequence: TGTGCCAGCAGTTTATTTAGGCAGCGGGAAGGGGTCACAGATACGCAGTATTTT.

J is TRBJ1-1 and V is TRBV4-2; D gene unclear. Trimming took 0 bases from V and 5 from J, leaving 22 bases between them. CDR3 length: 18 residues. The germline gives CDR1 LGHNA, CDR2 YNFKEQ. The CDR3 coding sequence is TGTGCCAGCAGCCAAGATAGGGAGGGTGGTTTACAGAAGACTGAAGCTTTCTTT. Protein sequence: CASSQDREGGLQKTEAFF.

This rearrangement joins TRBV19 to TRBJ1-2, with D perhaps TRBD1 (6 bases). V was pared by 6 bases and J by 7 bases, with 24 bases between. Germline V gene data show CDR1 as LNHDA and CDR2 as SQIVND (reference sequence). There are 16 residues in the CDR3. The CDR3 protein is CASSPNPGHQTTGYTF. The CDR3 region has the DNA TGTGCCAGTAGCCCTAATCCGGGACACCAGACGACTGGCTACACCTTC.

The rearrangement links TRBV28 to TRBJ1-2; no definite D call. Trimming took off 5 bases at V and 4 bases at J, with 14 bases between the two ends. Looked up from germline, CDR1 is MDHEN and CDR2 is SYDVKM. The CDR3 consists of 14 residues. The CDR3 bases are TGTGCCAGCAGTATCGGGTCCTCGAGCTATGGCTACACCTTC. It codes for CASSIGSSSYGYTF.

The chain employs TRBV27 and TRBJ2-1; D may be TRBD1 (6 bases). With 4 bases removed from V and 4 bases from J, the gap between germline ends came to 23 bases. In germline, CDR1 is MNHEY, CDR2 SMNVEV (reference sequence). There are 18 residues in the CDR3. CDR3 DNA sequence: TGTGCCAGCAGTTCCTACACTCCGGGACAAGCACTGTACAATGAGCAGTTCTTC. It specifies CASSSYTPGQALYNEQFF.

The chain carries TRBV10-1 and TRBJ2-7; 7 positions match TRBD1. CDR3 length: 12 residues. The V gene's germline CDR1 is WNHNN and CDR2 SYGVQD (reference sequence). J lost 3 bases, V lost 4 bases, and 0 bases had no gene match. The CDR3 loop is CASSGDSYEQYF. The CDR3 DNA is TGCGCCAGCAGTGGGGACAGCTACGAGCAGTACTTC.

The genes are TRBV7-6 and TRBJ2-3, with 11 bases lining up with TRBD2. CDR3 length equals 15 residues. Trimming at V came to 5 bases and at J to 1 base, leaving 2 bases not matched to a gene. Germline-derived CDR1 and CDR2 are SGHVS and FNYEAQ. Here the CDR3 DNA reads TGTGCCAGCAGCCCGACTAGCGGGGGCACAGATACGCAGTATTTT. This encodes CASSPTSGGTDTQYF.

The chain combines TRBV15 with TRBJ1-5; 8 bases agree with TRBD1. V lost 1 base and J lost 4; bases outside the gene matches: 12. Per germline, CDR1 LNHNV and CDR2 YYDKDF (reference sequence). There are 18 residues in the CDR3. The DNA of the CDR3 is TGTGCCACCAGCAGAGTAAGTGTATGGGACAGGATGAATCAGCCCCAGCATTTT. Protein sequence: CATSRVSVWDRMNQPQHF.

The chain combines TRBV2 with TRBJ1-3; a possible D gene is TRBD1 (6 bases). CDR3 length: 14 amino acids. Germline loops: CDR1 SNHLY, CDR2 FYNNEI. V lost 8 bases to trimming and J lost 7 bases, with 18 bases between them. The CDR3 nucleotides are TGTGCCAGCCACCCTCGGCCGGGGGGCAACACCATATATTTT. It yields the protein CASHPRPGGNTIYF.

In its sample, this clone was seen once. The chain uses TRBV6-6 and TRBJ1-1; D gene ambiguous. Germline assignment: CDR1 MNHNY and CDR2 SVGAGI (reference sequence). The length of the CDR3 is 14 residues. V lost 2 bases to trimming and J lost 4 bases, with 11 bases between them. The CDR3 DNA is TGTGCCAGCAGTTACATCCCAGGTAGCACTGAAGCTTTCTTT. Translated, it gives CASSYIPGSTEAFF.

V and J are TRBV30 and TRBJ1-5; D is ambiguous. The CDR3 is 13 residues long. CDR1 is GTSNPN, CDR2 SVGIG, per germline (reference sequence). The V end was cut by 7 bases, the J end by 5 bases, with 15 bases between. For the CDR3, the DNA is TGTGCCTTCAACACGTTTCTCGATCAGCCCCAGCATTTT. Translating gives CAFNTFLDQPQHF. Complete variable domain (other parts from reference TRBV30 and TRBJ1-5): SQTIHQWPATLVQPVGSPLSLECTVEGTSNPNLYWYRQAAGRGLQLLFYSVGIGQISSEVPQNLSASRPQDRQFILSSKKLLLSDSGFYLCAFNTFLDQPQHFGDGTRLSIL.

This chain links TRBV29-1 with TRBJ2-7; 9 positions match TRBD2. V lost 4 bases and J lost 4; bases outside the gene matches: 5. In germline, CDR1 is SQVTM, CDR2 ANQGSEA. The CDR3 contains 13 residues. CDR3 amino acids: CSVARLAGYEQYF. The CDR3 DNA follows: TGCAGCGTTGCGCGGCTAGCGGGGTACGAGCAGTACTTC.

A note on this clone: This specimen includes other DNA sequences encoding the same CDR3. The chain couples TRBV5-6 to TRBJ1-1; perhaps TRBD1 as D (5 bases). The V gene's germline CDR1 is SGHDT and CDR2 YYEEEE. The CDR3 has 12 residues. The V end was cut by 1 base, the J end by 5 bases, with 6 bases between. In DNA, the CDR3 is TGTGCCAGCAGCTTGAGGGGTACTGAAGCTTTCTTT. It codes for CASSLRGTEAFF.